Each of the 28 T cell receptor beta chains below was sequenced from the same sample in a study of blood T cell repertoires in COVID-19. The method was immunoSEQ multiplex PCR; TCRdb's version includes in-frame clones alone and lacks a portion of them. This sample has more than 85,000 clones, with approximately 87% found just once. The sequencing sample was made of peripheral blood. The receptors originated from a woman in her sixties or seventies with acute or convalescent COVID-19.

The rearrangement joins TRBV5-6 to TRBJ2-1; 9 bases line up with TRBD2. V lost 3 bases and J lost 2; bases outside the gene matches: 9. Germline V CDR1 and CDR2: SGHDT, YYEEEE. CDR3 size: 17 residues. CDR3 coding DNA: TGTGCCAGCAGCTCAAGGACTAGCGCGAATACCTACAATGAGCAGTTCTTC. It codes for CASSSRTSANTYNEQFF.

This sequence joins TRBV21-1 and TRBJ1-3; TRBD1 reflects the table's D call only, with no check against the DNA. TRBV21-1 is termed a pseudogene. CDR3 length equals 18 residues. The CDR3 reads CASSQGERQENSGNTIYF. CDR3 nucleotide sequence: TGTGCCAGCAGCCAAGGGGAGAGACAGGAAAACTCTGGAAACACCATATATTTT.

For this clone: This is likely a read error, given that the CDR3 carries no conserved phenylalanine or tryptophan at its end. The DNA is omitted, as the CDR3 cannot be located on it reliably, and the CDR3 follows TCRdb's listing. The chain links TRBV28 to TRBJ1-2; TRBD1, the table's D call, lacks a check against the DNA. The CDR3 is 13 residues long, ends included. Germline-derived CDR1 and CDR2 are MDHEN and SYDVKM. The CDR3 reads CASRRGTGPLLLL.

CDR3 in amino acids: CSASSRNTGELFF. The CDR3 region has the DNA TGCAGTGCTAGTTCCAGGAACACCGGGGAGCTGTTTTTT. The gene calls are TRBV20-1 and TRBJ2-2; D ambiguous. V lost 3 bases and J 1 base, leaving 6 bases between the germline ends. Germline CDR1 and CDR2: DFQATT and SNEGSKA (reference sequence). CDR3 size: 13 residues.

CDR3 sequence reads: CASRAGNQPQHF. CDR3 nucleotide sequence: TGTGCCAGCAGGGCTGGCAATCAGCCCCAGCATTTT. The genes are TRBV27 and TRBJ1-5; D remains ambiguous. The CDR3 sequence is 12 residues long. Deletions cut 6 bases from V and 2 bases from J, with 5 bases between. Germline V gene lookup returns CDR1 MNHEY and CDR2 SMNVEV (reference sequence).

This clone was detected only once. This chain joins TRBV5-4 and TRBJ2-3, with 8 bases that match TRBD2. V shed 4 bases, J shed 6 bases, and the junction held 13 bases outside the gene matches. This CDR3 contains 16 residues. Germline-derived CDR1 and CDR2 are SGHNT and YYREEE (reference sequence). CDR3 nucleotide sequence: TGTGCCAGCAGCATCAGCGGGAGTCTGTCGTACGATACGCAGTATTTT. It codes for CASSISGSLSYDTQYF.

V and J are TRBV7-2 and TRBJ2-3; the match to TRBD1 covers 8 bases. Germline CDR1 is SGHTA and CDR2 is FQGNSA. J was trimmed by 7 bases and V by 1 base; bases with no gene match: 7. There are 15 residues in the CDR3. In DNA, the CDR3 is TGTGCCAGCAGCTTAGACTCCAGGGGGCTGAATACGCAGTATTTT. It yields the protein CASSLDSRGLNTQYF.

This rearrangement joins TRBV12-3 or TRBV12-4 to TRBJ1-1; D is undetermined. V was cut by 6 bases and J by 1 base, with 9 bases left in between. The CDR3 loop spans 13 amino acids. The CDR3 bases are TGTGCCAGCAGCCTCGCGGGGAACACTGAAGCTTTCTTT. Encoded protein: CASSLAGNTEAFF.

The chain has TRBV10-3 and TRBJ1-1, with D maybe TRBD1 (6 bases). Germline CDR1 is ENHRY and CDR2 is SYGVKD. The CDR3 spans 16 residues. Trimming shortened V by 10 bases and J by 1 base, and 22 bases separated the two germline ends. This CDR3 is CATVLSWTVANTEAFF. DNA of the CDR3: TGTGCCACCGTCCTATCTTGGACAGTCGCGAACACTGAAGCTTTCTTT.

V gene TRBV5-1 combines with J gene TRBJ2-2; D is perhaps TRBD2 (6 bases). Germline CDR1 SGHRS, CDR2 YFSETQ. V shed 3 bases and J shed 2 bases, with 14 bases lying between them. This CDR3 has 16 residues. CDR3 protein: CASSWGRGVNTGELFF. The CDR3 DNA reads TGCGCCAGCAGCTGGGGCCGCGGGGTCAACACCGGGGAGCTGTTTTTT.

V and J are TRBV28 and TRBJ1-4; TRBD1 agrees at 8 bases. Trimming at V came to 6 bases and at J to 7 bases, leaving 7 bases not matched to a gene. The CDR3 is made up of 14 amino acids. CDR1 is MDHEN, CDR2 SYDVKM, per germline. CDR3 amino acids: CASRRTGLSEKLFF. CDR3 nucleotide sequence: TGTGCCAGCAGACGGACAGGGCTAAGTGAAAAACTGTTTTTT.

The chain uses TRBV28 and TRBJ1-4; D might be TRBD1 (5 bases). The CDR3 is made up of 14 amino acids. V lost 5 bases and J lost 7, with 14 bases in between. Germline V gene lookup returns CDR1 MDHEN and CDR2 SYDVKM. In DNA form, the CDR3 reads TGTGCCAGCAGTGACGCAGCGACAGCTGAAAAACTGTTTTTT. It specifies CASSDAATAEKLFF.

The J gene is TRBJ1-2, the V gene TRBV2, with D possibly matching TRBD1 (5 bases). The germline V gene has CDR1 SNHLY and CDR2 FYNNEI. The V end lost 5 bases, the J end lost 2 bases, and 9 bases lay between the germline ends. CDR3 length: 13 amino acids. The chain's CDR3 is CASSYRSNYGYTF. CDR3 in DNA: TGTGCCAGCAGTTACAGGTCCAACTATGGCTACACCTTC.

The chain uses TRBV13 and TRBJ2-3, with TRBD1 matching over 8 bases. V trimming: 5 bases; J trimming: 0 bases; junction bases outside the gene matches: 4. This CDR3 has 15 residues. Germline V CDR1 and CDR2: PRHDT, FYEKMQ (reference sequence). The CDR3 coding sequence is TGTGCCAGCAGCCCCCGGACAGGGAGCACAGATACGCAGTATTTT. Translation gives CASSPRTGSTDTQYF.

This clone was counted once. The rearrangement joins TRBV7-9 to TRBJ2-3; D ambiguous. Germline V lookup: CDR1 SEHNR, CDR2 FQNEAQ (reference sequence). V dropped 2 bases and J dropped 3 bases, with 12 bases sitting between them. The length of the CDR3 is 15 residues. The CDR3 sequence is CASSLFEVPTDTQYF. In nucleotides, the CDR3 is TGTGCCAGCAGCTTATTCGAGGTGCCGACAGATACGCAGTATTTT.

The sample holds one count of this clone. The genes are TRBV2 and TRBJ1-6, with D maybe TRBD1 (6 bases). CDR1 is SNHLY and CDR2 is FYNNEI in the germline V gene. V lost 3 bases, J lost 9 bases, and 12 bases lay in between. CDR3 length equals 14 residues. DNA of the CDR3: TGTGCCAGCAGTGACAGGGGTGGAAGTTCACCCCTCCACTTT. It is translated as CASSDRGGSSPLHF.

The CDR3 coding sequence is TGCGCCAGCAGTCAGACGGGATACGAGCAGTACTTC. The encoded protein is CASSQTGYEQYF. The V and J genes are TRBV10-2 and TRBJ2-7; possible D gene TRBD2, 5 bases. From germline, CDR1 is WSHSY and CDR2 SAAADI. The CDR3 is 12 amino acids. With 5 bases removed from V and 4 bases from J, the gap between germline ends came to 9 bases.

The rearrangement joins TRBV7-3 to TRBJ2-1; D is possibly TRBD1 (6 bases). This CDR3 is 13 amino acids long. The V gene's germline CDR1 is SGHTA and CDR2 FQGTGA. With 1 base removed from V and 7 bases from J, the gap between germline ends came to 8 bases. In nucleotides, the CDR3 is TGTGCCAGCAGCTTAAGCAGGGGTAATGAGCAGTTCTTC. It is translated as CASSLSRGNEQFF.

CDR3 sequence: CASSPWGQGGEAFF. The DNA of the CDR3 is TGTGCCAGCAGCCCATGGGGACAGGGTGGGGAAGCTTTCTTT. The chain couples TRBV14 to TRBJ1-1; 9 nucleotides line up with TRBD1. The germline V gene encodes CDR1 SGHDN and CDR2 FVKESK. The CDR3 has 14 residues. The V gene end was trimmed by 4 bases and the J gene end by 8 bases; junction bases not matched to a gene: 8.

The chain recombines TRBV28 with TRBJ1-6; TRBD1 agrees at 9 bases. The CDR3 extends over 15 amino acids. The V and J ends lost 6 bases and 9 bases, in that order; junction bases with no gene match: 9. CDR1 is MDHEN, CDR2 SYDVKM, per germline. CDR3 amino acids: CASRETGGEGSPLHF. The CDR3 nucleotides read TGTGCCAGCAGGGAGACAGGGGGGGAGGGTTCACCCCTCCACTTT.

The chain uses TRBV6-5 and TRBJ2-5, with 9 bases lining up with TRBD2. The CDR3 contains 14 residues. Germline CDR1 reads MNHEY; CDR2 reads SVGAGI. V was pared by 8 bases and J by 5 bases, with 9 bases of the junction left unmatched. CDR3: CASFNSGGGETQYF. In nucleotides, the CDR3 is TGTGCCAGCTTTAATAGCGGGGGAGGGGAGACCCAGTACTTC.

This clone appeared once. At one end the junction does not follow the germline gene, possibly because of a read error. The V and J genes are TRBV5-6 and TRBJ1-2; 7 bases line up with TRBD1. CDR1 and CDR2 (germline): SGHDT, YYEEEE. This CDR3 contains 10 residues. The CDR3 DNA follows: TGTGCCAGCAGCTTTATGGACAGGCCATTC. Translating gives CASSFMDRPF.

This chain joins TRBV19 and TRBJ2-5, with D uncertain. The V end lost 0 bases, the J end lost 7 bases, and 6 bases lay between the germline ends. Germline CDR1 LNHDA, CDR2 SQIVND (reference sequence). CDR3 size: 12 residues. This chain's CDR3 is CASSIDHRTQYF. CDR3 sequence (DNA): TGTGCCAGTAGTATAGATCACAGGACCCAGTACTTC.

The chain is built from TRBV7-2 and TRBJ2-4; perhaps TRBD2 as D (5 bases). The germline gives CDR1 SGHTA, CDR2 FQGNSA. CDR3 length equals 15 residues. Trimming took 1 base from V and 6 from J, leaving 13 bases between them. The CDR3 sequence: CASSLDAKGGNIQYF. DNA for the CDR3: TGTGCCAGCAGCTTAGATGCCAAAGGAGGAAACATTCAGTACTTC.

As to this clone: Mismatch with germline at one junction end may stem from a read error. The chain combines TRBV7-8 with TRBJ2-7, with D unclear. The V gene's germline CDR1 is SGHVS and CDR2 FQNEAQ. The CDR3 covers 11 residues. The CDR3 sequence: CASSHSHEQYF. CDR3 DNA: TGTGCCAGCAGCCACTCCCACGAGCAGTACTTC.

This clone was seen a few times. This CDR3 is CSVEEAGGTEAFF. The CDR3 region has the DNA TGCAGCGTTGAAGAAGCAGGGGGCACTGAAGCTTTCTTT. V usage is TRBV29-1 and J usage is TRBJ1-1; 7 positions agree with TRBD1. Trimming took 0 bases from V and 4 from J; bases not matched to a gene: 2. The CDR3 sequence is 13 residues long. The V gene's germline CDR1 is SQVTM and CDR2 ANQGSEA.

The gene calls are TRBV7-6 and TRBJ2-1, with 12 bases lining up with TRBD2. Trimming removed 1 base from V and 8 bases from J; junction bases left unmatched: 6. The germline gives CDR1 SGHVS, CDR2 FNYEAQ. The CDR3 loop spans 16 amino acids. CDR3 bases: TGTGCCAGCAGCTTAGGGACTAGCGGGATCGGCGATGAGCAGTTCTTC. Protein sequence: CASSLGTSGIGDEQFF.

CDR3 bases: TGCGCCAGCAGCTTGGTCTTAGGGGCGATGGACTATGGCTACACCTTC. It yields the protein CASSLVLGAMDYGYTF. This chain joins TRBV5-1 and TRBJ1-2, with D maybe TRBD1 (5 bases). The ends were cut back, 0 bases at V and 3 bases at J, with 15 bases in the middle. CDR1 and CDR2 from the germline V gene are SGHRS and YFSETQ. The CDR3 has 16 amino acids.